The 27 T cell receptor beta chains in this list originate from one sample, sequenced in a study of T cell changes during pregnancy in multiple sclerosis. Assay used: immunoSEQ multiplex PCR; TCRdb lists only in-frame clones, some missing. The sample lists tens of thousands of clones; roughly 90% were seen once. Source: CD8+ T cells from peripheral blood mononuclear cells, taken in the first trimester of pregnancy. Receptor source: a female donor with multiple sclerosis, enrolled in a pregnancy study.

The chain is built from TRBV19 and TRBJ2-1, with 7 bases that match TRBD2. The CDR3 has 15 residues. CDR1 is LNHDA and CDR2 is SQIVND in the germline V gene (reference sequence). Losses at the gene ends were 1 base for V and 3 bases for J; bases not matched to a gene: 3. In nucleotides, the CDR3 is TGTGCCAGTAGTATAGCGGGAGGCCACTACAATGAGCAGTTCTTC. Amino acid sequence: CASSIAGGHYNEQFF.

This clone appeared a single time. The chain uses TRBV15 and TRBJ2-3, with 8 nucleotides matching TRBD1. V trimming: 5 bases; J trimming: 3 bases; junction bases outside the gene matches: 4. The germline V gene has CDR1 LNHNV and CDR2 YYDKDF (reference sequence). There are 14 residues in the CDR3. The CDR3 DNA is TGTGCCACCAGCCGAGGACAGGGAACAGATACGCAGTATTTT. Its protein is CATSRGQGTDTQYF.

The chain links TRBV7-8 to TRBJ2-7; 9 positions match TRBD1. The CDR3 is 15 residues long. CDR1 and CDR2 from the germline V gene are SGHVS and FQNEAQ. V shed 1 base, J shed 5 bases, and the junction held 6 bases outside the gene matches. The CDR3 nucleotides read TGTGCCAGCAGCTTAGAGACGGACAGGGGAAACGAGCAGTACTTC. Protein sequence: CASSLETDRGNEQYF.

This clone was seen a few times. This chain uses TRBV27 with TRBJ2-4, with a weak D call TRBD1 (6 bases). Looked up from germline, CDR1 is MNHEY and CDR2 is SMNVEV (reference sequence). V lost 6 bases and J 0 bases, leaving 15 bases between the germline ends. The CDR3 totals 16 residues. CDR3 protein: CASSSRGGLAKNIQYF. The CDR3 nucleotides read TGTGCCAGCAGCTCTAGAGGGGGTTTAGCCAAAAACATTCAGTACTTC.

The chain employs TRBV7-9 and TRBJ2-5; D call uncertain. The germline gives CDR1 SEHNR, CDR2 FQNEAQ (reference sequence). The CDR3 contains 13 residues. V was clipped by 3 bases and J by 2 bases, with 7 bases between them. The DNA for the CDR3 is TGTGCCAGCAGCTTCCCACAACAAGAGACCCAGTACTTC. Its protein is CASSFPQQETQYF.

The gene calls are TRBV5-1 and TRBJ2-7, with 8 bases that match TRBD2. The CDR3 is made up of 15 amino acids. CDR1 SGHRS and CDR2 YFSETQ come from the germline V gene. Trimming removed 1 base from V and 3 bases from J; junction bases left unmatched: 6. The CDR3 nucleotides read TGCGCCAGCAGCTTGTTATCAAGCGGGGGCTACGAGCAGTACTTC. This translates into CASSLLSSGGYEQYF.

In this sample, this clone turned up once. This chain joins TRBV19 and TRBJ2-7; D is perhaps TRBD1 (6 bases). Trimming cost V 5 bases and J 5 bases, with 16 bases left between them. The germline V gene has CDR1 LNHDA and CDR2 SQIVND (reference sequence). The CDR3 runs to 14 residues. CDR3 sequence (DNA): TGTGCCAGTAGTCGAAGGAACAGGGTCCACGAGCAGTACTTC. Translating it yields CASSRRNRVHEQYF.

In regard to this clone: Other nucleotide sequences in the sample specify the same CDR3. The J gene is TRBJ1-1, the V gene TRBV5-6; weak D call: TRBD1 (5 bases). Trimming pared 0 bases from V and 6 bases from J, leaving 9 bases between. CDR3 length: 13 amino acids. Looked up from germline, CDR1 is SGHDT and CDR2 is YYEEEE. The chain's CDR3 is CASSLGQGAEAFF. The CDR3 nucleotides are TGTGCCAGCAGCTTGGGGCAGGGCGCTGAAGCTTTCTTT.

The rearrangement uses TRBV11-3 and TRBJ1-1; 7 bases align to TRBD1. The CDR3 sequence is 15 residues long. The V and J ends lost 5 bases and 4 bases, in that order; junction bases with no gene match: 10. Germline V gene lookup returns CDR1 SGHNT and CDR2 YENEEA. The CDR3 coding sequence is TGTGCCAGCAGCCCCCGGAGGGGGCCAGGCACTGAAGCTTTCTTT. This translates into CASSPRRGPGTEAFF.

V and J are TRBV5-6 and TRBJ2-7; 9 nucleotides line up with TRBD2. With 3 bases clipped from V and 4 bases from J, the junction kept 5 bases outside the gene matches. CDR3 length: 14 residues. The V gene's germline CDR1 is SGHDT and CDR2 YYEEEE. CDR3 protein: CASSWGLAGYEQYF. CDR3 nucleotide sequence: TGTGCCAGCAGCTGGGGGCTAGCGGGATACGAGCAGTACTTC.

The V gene is TRBV5-6, the J gene TRBJ1-1; the D gene is possibly TRBD1 (6 bases). With 5 bases removed from V and 4 bases from J, the gap between germline ends came to 9 bases. The germline V gene encodes CDR1 SGHDT and CDR2 YYEEEE. This CDR3 is built from 12 residues. Written as DNA, the CDR3 is TGTGCCAGCAGAAGGACAGCCACTGAAGCTTTCTTT. Amino acid sequence: CASRRTATEAFF.

As for this clone: Other DNA sequences of this sample code for an identical CDR3. The chain uses TRBV7-3 and TRBJ2-1; 7 nucleotides match TRBD2. Germline values: CDR1 SGHTA, CDR2 FQGTGA. Germline trimming cut 1 base from V and 0 bases from J; bases unmatched to any gene: 0. The CDR3 has 15 amino acids. The chain's CDR3 is CASSLSGGSYNEQFF. CDR3 sequence (DNA): TGTGCCAGCAGCTTAAGCGGGGGCTCCTACAATGAGCAGTTCTTC.

The chain links TRBV7-9 to TRBJ2-7, with 8 bases aligning to TRBD1. CDR3 length equals 15 residues. Germline lookup yields CDR1 SEHNR and CDR2 FQNEAQ (reference sequence). Trimming at V came to 5 bases and at J to 2 bases, leaving 8 bases not matched to a gene. In DNA form, the CDR3 reads TGTGCCAGCAGCGATCGGGACAGGCATCCCTACGAGCAGTACTTC. This sequence encodes CASSDRDRHPYEQYF.

V usage is TRBV19 and J usage is TRBJ2-7, with D uncertain. Germline values: CDR1 LNHDA, CDR2 SQIVND (reference sequence). The V end was cut by 3 bases, the J end by 2 bases, with 8 bases between. This CDR3 has 13 residues. Here the CDR3 reads CASSITSTYEQYF. CDR3 nucleotides: TGTGCCAGTAGTATTACTTCGACCTACGAGCAGTACTTC. Combining the CDR3 with reference TRBV19 and TRBJ2-7 gives the whole variable domain DGGITQSPKYLFRKEGQNVTLSCEQNLNHDAMYWYRQDPGQGLRLIYYSQIVNDFQKGDIAEGYSVSREKKESFPLTVTSAQKNPTAFYLCASSITSTYEQYFGPGTRLTVT.

This clone was observed a few times. The CDR3 DNA reads TGTGCCAGCAGTGGACAGAACACCGGGGAGCTGTTTTTT. As protein: CASSGQNTGELFF. The chain recombines TRBV6-4 with TRBJ2-2, with D hard to call. Germline V gives CDR1 MRHNA, CDR2 SNTAGT. The CDR3 runs to 13 residues. V was pared by 4 bases and J by 1 base, with 4 bases between.

V usage is TRBV4-1 and J usage is TRBJ1-2, with D hard to call. The germline gives CDR1 MGHRA, CDR2 YSYEKL. Trimming took off 0 bases at V and 0 bases at J, with 8 bases between the two ends. This CDR3 is 15 amino acids long. CDR3 in DNA: TGCGCCAGCAGCCAAGAGGCGGGATCTAACTATGGCTACACCTTC. This gives the protein CASSQEAGSNYGYTF.

V and J are TRBV6-6 and TRBJ2-7; the D gene is possibly TRBD2 (6 bases). CDR3 length: 12 residues. V was clipped by 7 bases and J by 5 bases, with 12 bases between them. Germline V gives CDR1 MNHNY, CDR2 SVGAGI (reference sequence). DNA of the CDR3: TGTGCCAGCACGGGAGAACCCCACGAGCAGTACTTC. Amino acids: CASTGEPHEQYF.

V is TRBV11-3 and J is TRBJ2-2; D ambiguous. In germline, CDR1 is SGHNT, CDR2 YENEEA. The CDR3 contains 17 residues. V was trimmed by 1 base and J by 6 bases, leaving 18 bases between them. The CDR3 loop reads CASSLVCCAVKAGELFF. DNA of the CDR3: TGTGCCAGCAGCTTAGTTTGTTGTGCGGTAAAAGCCGGGGAGCTGTTTTTT.

The chain joins TRBV28 to TRBJ1-2; 7 nucleotides align to TRBD1. Trimming cost V 6 bases and J 2 bases; bases outside gene matches: 9. This CDR3 is built from 15 residues. The germline CDR1 and CDR2 sequences are MDHEN and SYDVKM. Here the CDR3 DNA reads TGTGCCAGCAGCGACCCAGACAGGGAAAACTATGGCTACACCTTC. The encoded protein is CASSDPDRENYGYTF.

This clone was counted at least ten times. The chain has TRBV6-1 and TRBJ2-7; 8 nucleotides align to TRBD1. J gave up 0 bases and V 7 bases, and 8 bases lay outside the gene matches. Germline CDR1 reads MNHNS; CDR2 reads SASEGT. The CDR3 has 15 amino acids. This chain's CDR3 is CASIVGTGSSYEQYF. As DNA, the CDR3 is TGTGCCAGCATCGTGGGGACAGGATCCTCCTACGAGCAGTACTTC.

Here the CDR3 reads CASSVGASGKYNEQFF. In DNA form, the CDR3 reads TGTGCCAGCAGCGTAGGGGCTAGCGGGAAATACAATGAGCAGTTCTTC. The chain couples TRBV9 to TRBJ2-1; the match to TRBD2 covers 9 bases. Unmatched junction bases numbered 5, after V lost 0 bases and J lost 4 bases. The CDR3 is made up of 16 amino acids. The germline V gene has CDR1 SGDLS and CDR2 YYNGEE. Full variable domain (rest looked up from reference TRBV9 and TRBJ2-1): DSGVTQTPKHLITATGQRVTLRCSPRSGDLSVYWYQQSLDQGLQFLIQYYNGEERAKGNILERFSAQQFPDLHSELNLSSLELGDSALYFCASSVGASGKYNEQFFGPGTRLTVL.

V is TRBV27 and J is TRBJ2-5; TRBD2 aligns across 13 bases. Germline-derived CDR1 and CDR2 are MNHEY and SMNVEV (reference sequence). With 9 bases clipped from V and 3 bases from J, the junction kept 7 bases outside the gene matches. CDR3 length: 15 residues. The CDR3 coding sequence is TGTGCCAGGGTCGGGACTAGCGGGGTAGAAGAGACCCAGTACTTC. Translation: CARVGTSGVEETQYF.

The chain uses TRBV9 and TRBJ2-2, with D perhaps TRBD2 (5 bases). Per germline, CDR1 SGDLS and CDR2 YYNGEE. The length of the CDR3 is 16 residues. Trimming cost V 0 bases and J 1 base, with 10 bases left between them. The CDR3 nucleotides read TGTGCCAGCAGCGTAGGGAGGCAGATGAACACCGGGGAGCTGTTTTTT. Translated, it gives CASSVGRQMNTGELFF.

The chain couples TRBV7-9 to TRBJ2-5; TRBD1 agrees at 8 bases. The CDR3 is 15 residues long. Trimming cost V 5 bases and J 6 bases; bases outside gene matches: 11. The germline V gene encodes CDR1 SEHNR and CDR2 FQNEAQ (reference sequence). The CDR3 coding sequence is TGTGCCAGCAGCCTCTCGACAGGGGAGAGGAAGACCCAGTACTTC. Protein sequence: CASSLSTGERKTQYF.

CDR3 sequence: CATRGSSQETQYF. DNA for the CDR3: TGTGCCACCAGGGGTAGCTCCCAAGAGACCCAGTACTTC. This chain links TRBV15 with TRBJ2-5; D gene ambiguous. V was cut by 6 bases and J by 1 base, with 9 bases left in between. Germline CDR1 reads LNHNV; CDR2 reads YYDKDF (reference sequence). The CDR3 extends over 13 amino acids.

This clone was recorded a few times. The chain employs TRBV5-1 and TRBJ1-2, with 10 bases lining up with TRBD1. This CDR3 is 14 amino acids long. V was pared by 0 bases and J by 7 bases, with 3 bases of the junction left unmatched. From germline, CDR1 is SGHRS and CDR2 YFSETQ. The CDR3 loop is CASSLAGTGVGYTF. The CDR3 DNA is TGCGCCAGCAGCTTGGCCGGGACAGGGGTTGGCTACACCTTC.

V gene TRBV7-3 combines with J gene TRBJ1-2, with D hard to call. CDR3 length: 13 amino acids. CDR1 is SGHTA and CDR2 is FQGTGA in the germline V gene. V gave up 4 bases and J gave up 0 bases, with 6 bases separating them. As DNA, the CDR3 is TGTGCCAGCAGCTCTCCTCCTAACTATGGCTACACCTTC. It yields the protein CASSSPPNYGYTF.